The clone carrying this T cell receptor (beta chain) was counted once. The source of the sample is a study of long-term antiretroviral therapy in people with HIV. Study summary: Samples collected earliest predate the 2015 immediate-ART recommendation by about a decade.

The germline V gene has CDR1 SQVTM and CDR2 ANQGSEA. Trimming removed 3 bases at V and 1 base at J, with 21 bases between. CDR3 length equals 17 residues. The assay used was immunoSEQ (version v3.0), run at survey level. In sequencing, about 40,000-50,000 T-cell genomes per sample were targeted. Profiled with immunoSEQ multiplex PCR; TCRdb holds only in-frame clones, not every one. The sample has about 25,000 clones; 85% to 90% are singletons. The V call is TRBV29-1, the J call TRBJ2-5; perhaps TRBD2 as D (6 bases). The sample was unsorted PBMCs, taken roughly 4.5 years after starting antiretroviral therapy. The origin of this receptor is a man aged 25 to 40 with HIV. The CDR3 here is CSVDGGGREGGQETQYF. In DNA, the CDR3 is TGCAGCGTTGATGGTGGGGGGAGAGAAGGCGGCCAAGAGACCCAGTACTTC.